This T cell receptor (beta chain) was sequenced in a study of blood T cell repertoires in COVID-19. The overall study: Spain, Italy and the United States supplied samples that represented acute and convalescent COVID-19. The analysed material was cDNA or gDNA that came from T cells, B-cell-depleted T cells, or PBMCs.

The Seattle patients, enrolled during active infection, were followed longitudinally. Produced via immunoSEQ multiplex PCR; TCRdb's table is partial and in-frame only. There are about 240,000 clones in the sample; roughly four fifths occur only once, and 6.5% to 8.5% lies in the top ten. This CDR3 contains 12 residues. Trimming took 1 base from V and 7 from J, leaving 5 bases between them. The germline V gene has CDR1 LNHNV and CDR2 YYDKDF (reference sequence). The chain carries TRBV15 and TRBJ1-5; D not certain. This receptor was obtained from a woman older than 75 with COVID-19, enrolled during active disease. Sequenced: peripheral blood. The CDR3 bases are TGTGCCACCAGCAGAGTCCGGCAGCCCCAGCATTTT. The encoded protein is CATSRVRQPQHF.